These 19 T cell receptor beta chains came from one sample sequenced in a study of blood T cell repertoires in COVID-19. The data were produced by immunoSEQ multiplex PCR, yet TCRdb's version contains in-frame clones alone and is incomplete. The sample yields about 160,000 clones, approximately 81% seen once. Sequenced: peripheral blood. Source of these receptors: a woman aged 45-60 years with COVID-19, enrolled during active disease.

This chain links TRBV29-1 with TRBJ1-1; 9 nucleotides agree with TRBD1. The CDR3 extends over 14 amino acids. V lost 4 bases, J lost 5 bases, and 8 bases stayed unmatched. Germline CDR1 SQVTM, CDR2 ANQGSEA. In DNA, the CDR3 is TGCAGCGTTGTTCTGACAGGGGGGGTAACTGAAGCTTTCTTT. Encoded protein: CSVVLTGGVTEAFF.

The chain has TRBV7-8 and TRBJ1-4; D is possibly TRBD1 (6 bases). In germline, CDR1 is SGHVS, CDR2 FQNEAQ. This CDR3 spans 15 amino acids. V was pared by 2 bases and J by 7 bases, with 14 bases between. The CDR3 DNA reads as TGTGCCAGCAGCTTAATGTCAGGGGTCGGTGAAAAACTGTTTTTT. This gives the protein CASSLMSGVGEKLFF.

The J gene is TRBJ2-7, the V gene TRBV16; D is possibly TRBD1 (5 bases). Germline CDR1 is KGHSY and CDR2 is FQNENV. The CDR3 runs to 15 residues. Trimming shortened V by 0 bases and J by 2 bases, and 11 bases separated the two germline ends. The CDR3 region has the DNA TGTGCCAGCAGCCAATCGCAGGGTATCACCTACGAGCAGTACTTC. Amino acids: CASSQSQGITYEQYF. Combining the CDR3 with reference TRBV16 and TRBJ2-7 gives the whole variable domain GEEVAQTPKHLVRGEGQKAKLYCAPIKGHSYVFWYQQVLKNEFKFLISFQNENVFDETGMPKERFSAKCLPNSPCSLEIQATKLEDSAVYFCASSQSQGITYEQYFGPGTRLTVT.

This chain connects TRBV2 to TRBJ1-2; no clear D. This CDR3 has 14 amino acids. Germline values: CDR1 SNHLY, CDR2 FYNNEI. Trimming removed 0 bases at V and 2 bases at J, with 7 bases between. CDR3 sequence: CASSEAARNYGYTF. The CDR3 region has the DNA TGTGCCAGCAGTGAAGCGGCCAGGAACTATGGCTACACCTTC.

The chain employs TRBV6-7 and TRBJ2-7; unclear D gene. TRBV6-7 is an ORF, with its function uncertain. The V and J ends lost 2 bases and 5 bases respectively, with 10 bases between them. CDR3 length: 13 amino acids. This CDR3 reads CASSYPGTHEQYF. The CDR3 DNA reads as TGTGCCAGCAGTTACCCGGGTACCCACGAGCAGTACTTC.

The V call is TRBV3-1 (or the pseudogene TRBV3-2), the J call TRBJ2-1, with 8 bases aligning to TRBD1. The germline V gene has CDR1 LGHDT and CDR2 YNNKEL (reference sequence). With 1 base clipped from V and 6 bases from J, the junction kept 8 bases outside the gene matches. There are 16 residues in the CDR3. The CDR3 reads CASSQGVGQAFNEQFF. In DNA, the CDR3 is TGTGCCAGCAGCCAAGGGGTGGGACAGGCATTCAATGAGCAGTTCTTC.

This chain uses TRBV6-5 with TRBJ2-4; 8 bases map to TRBD1. The CDR3 runs 14 residues. V was clipped by 5 bases and J by 3 bases; unmatched bases: 3. Per the germline V gene, CDR1 is MNHEY and CDR2 is SVGAGI. CDR3 loop: CASSTTGVKNIQYF. DNA of the CDR3: TGTGCCAGCAGTACGACAGGGGTCAAAAACATTCAGTACTTC.

This sequence joins TRBV7-8 and TRBJ1-1, with D possibly matching TRBD1 (5 bases). The CDR3 runs 15 residues. Trimming took 4 bases from V and 0 from J, leaving 12 bases between them. CDR1 SGHVS and CDR2 FQNEAQ come from the germline V gene. DNA for the CDR3: TGTGCCAGCAGCTCTAGGACACCGGTGAACACTGAAGCTTTCTTT. This sequence encodes CASSSRTPVNTEAFF.

This clone was seen just once. The chain is built from TRBV2 and TRBJ1-5; 12 nucleotides line up with TRBD1. The V gene end was trimmed by 6 bases and the J gene end by 2 bases; junction bases not matched to a gene: 8. CDR3 length: 17 residues. Germline CDR1 is SNHLY and CDR2 is FYNNEI. Here the CDR3 DNA reads TGTGCCAGCAGGGGGACAGGGGGCGCGTTTGGCAATCAGCCCCAGCATTTT. It specifies CASRGTGGAFGNQPQHF.

The chain recombines TRBV7-2 with TRBJ2-1; weak D call: TRBD2 (7 bases). This CDR3 region has 16 residues. Trimming pared 5 bases from V and 0 bases from J, leaving 14 bases between. The germline CDR1 and CDR2 sequences are SGHTA and FQGNSA. CDR3 coding DNA: TGTGCCAGCAGCCGGAGGGGGGGTAGCTCCTACAATGAGCAGTTCTTC. It translates to CASSRRGGSSYNEQFF.

The chain has TRBV7-9 and TRBJ2-2; no definite D call. The CDR3 length is 13 residues. V was trimmed by 4 bases and J by 5 bases, leaving 8 bases between them. Germline assignment: CDR1 SEHNR and CDR2 FQNEAQ (reference sequence). This CDR3 reads CASSSTRTGELFF. In DNA, the CDR3 is TGTGCCAGCAGCTCTACGCGAACCGGGGAGCTGTTTTTT. The variable domain in full, with the rest retrieved from reference TRBV7-9 and TRBJ2-2, is DTGVSQNPRHKITKRGQNVTFRCDPISEHNRLYWYRQTLGQGPEFLTYFQNEAQLEKSRLLSDRFSAERPKGSFSTLEIQRTEQGDSAMYLCASSSTRTGELFFGEGSRLTVL.

The chain combines TRBV5-4 with TRBJ2-2, with 8 bases aligning to TRBD1. Germline lookup yields CDR1 SGHNT and CDR2 YYREEE (reference sequence). V trimming: 3 bases; J trimming: 3 bases; junction bases outside the gene matches: 4. The CDR3 length is 15 residues. CDR3: CASSSRGPDTGELFF. CDR3 in DNA: TGTGCCAGCAGCTCCAGGGGGCCCGACACCGGGGAGCTGTTTTTT.

This CDR3 reads CASSLAGTGHSGNTIYF. The CDR3 DNA follows: TGTGCCAGCAGCTTAGCCGGGACAGGACACTCTGGAAACACCATATATTTT. V and J are TRBV13 and TRBJ1-3; 8 positions match TRBD1. CDR3 length: 17 residues. Germline V gives CDR1 PRHDT, CDR2 FYEKMQ (reference sequence). Trimming removed 1 base from V and 0 bases from J; junction bases left unmatched: 5.

This chain's CDR3 is CASSLPGTDTQYF. As DNA, the CDR3 is TGCGCCAGCAGCTTGCCCGGCACAGATACGCAGTATTTT. The chain uses TRBV5-1 and TRBJ2-3; no firm D call. Trimming cost V 1 base and J 1 base, with 4 bases left between them. The CDR3 is 13 residues long. The germline V gene encodes CDR1 SGHRS and CDR2 YFSETQ.

The chain recombines TRBV7-9 with TRBJ2-5; TRBD1 might be the D (6 bases). This CDR3 is 14 amino acids long. Germline CDR1 and CDR2: SEHNR and FQNEAQ (reference sequence). V lost 5 bases and J lost 0, with 10 bases in between. The CDR3 DNA follows: TGTGCCAGCAGCACATGGGACAACCAAGAGACCCAGTACTTC. This sequence encodes CASSTWDNQETQYF.

This chain connects TRBV19 to TRBJ2-1, with 8 nucleotides matching TRBD2. The CDR3 contains 16 residues. V lost 3 bases and J lost 4; bases outside the gene matches: 8. Germline assignment: CDR1 LNHDA and CDR2 SQIVND (reference sequence). CDR3 in amino acids: CASSILGGGTYNEQFF. The CDR3 region has the DNA TGTGCCAGTAGTATCCTTGGCGGGGGGACGTACAATGAGCAGTTCTTC.

The V and J genes are TRBV5-1 and TRBJ1-1, with TRBD1 identical over 7 bases. V was pared by 5 bases and J by 1 base, with 5 bases of the junction left unmatched. The germline V gene has CDR1 SGHRS and CDR2 YFSETQ. The CDR3 runs 14 residues. CDR3 bases: TGCGCCAGCAGGACCCGACAGGGGAACACTGAAGCTTTCTTT. Translation: CASRTRQGNTEAFF. Drawing the rest from reference TRBV5-1 and TRBJ1-1, the complete variable domain is KAGVTQTPRYLIKTRGQQVTLSCSPISGHRSVSWYQQTPGQGLQFLFEYFSETQRNKGNFPGRFSGRQFSNSRSEMNVSTLELGDSALYLCASRTRQGNTEAFFGQGTRLTVV.

This clone came up once. The V and J genes are TRBV12-3 or TRBV12-4 and TRBJ1-3, with D perhaps matching TRBD1 (6 bases). Between the trimmed V and J ends, which lost 6 bases and 4 bases, there was a span of 10 bases. The CDR3 covers 13 residues. Written as DNA, the CDR3 is TGTGCCAGCAGAACAGGGTCCGGAAACACCATATATTTT. Translating gives CASRTGSGNTIYF.

The chain has TRBV6-4 and TRBJ2-1; 15 bases map to TRBD2. J lost 6 bases, V lost 4 bases, and 1 base had no gene match. The germline CDR1 and CDR2 sequences are MRHNA and SNTAGT. This CDR3 is 15 amino acids long. This CDR3 is CASSGTSGGANEQFF. CDR3 bases: TGTGCCAGCAGTGGGACTAGCGGGGGGGCCAATGAGCAGTTCTTC.